A selection of T cell receptor beta chains follows, all from one sample in a study of cytomegalovirus exposure and HLA in healthy donors. The protocol was immunoSEQ multiplex PCR, while the TCRdb copy is restricted to in-frame clones and leaves out a portion. The profile covers about 110,000 clones, with approximately 95% appearing a single time and 0.67% taken by the ten largest. The sequenced material came from PBMCs. The receptors were sampled from a young woman in good health and CMV-seronegative. The CDR3 runs from the conserved cysteine through the conserved F or W. D genes are given only for firm matches. Clone size is shown for a subset of rows, as once, few, many or a class of expanded clone.

V	size	J	D	DNA	CDR3
TRBV4-2	once	TRBJ2-7	NA	TGTGCCAGCAGCAACGGAGGATCCTACGAGCAGTACTTC	CASSNGGSYEQYF
TRBV6-1	NA	TRBJ1-2	NA	TGTGCCAGCAACCGGGATATGGTCGGTGGCTACACCTTC	CASNRDMVGGYTF
TRBV2	NA	TRBJ2-3	NA	TGTGCCAGCAGTGATAGCCTAGGAGATACGCAGTATTTT	CASSDSLGDTQYF
TRBV9	NA	TRBJ2-3	NA	TGTGCCAGCAGCGTAGGGATCCAGGGGAGCACAGATACGCAGTATTTT	CASSVGIQGSTDTQYF
TRBV7-2	few	TRBJ2-7	TRBD2	TGTGCCAGCAGCGATAGCGGGGGGGCCTCTTACGAGCAGTACTTC	CASSDSGGASYEQYF
TRBV27	NA	TRBJ1-2	TRBD1	TGTGCCAGCAGTACGAGGGACAGGTCTAACTATGGCTACACCTTC	CASSTRDRSNYGYTF
TRBV6-1	NA	TRBJ1-1	NA	TGTGCCAGCAGTAGGCTGGAGTTAACTGGCACTGAAGCTTTCTTT	CASSRLELTGTEAFF
TRBV5-1	NA	TRBJ2-7	TRBD2	TGCGCCAGCAGCAGACCGTGGACTAGCGGAACCTACGAGCAGTACTTC	CASSRPWTSGTYEQYF
TRBV5-4	once	TRBJ2-3	NA	TGTGCCAGCAGCCCCTTGGGGCCGGACCCAGATACGCAGTATTTT	CASSPLGPDPDTQYF
TRBV4-1	NA	TRBJ2-2	NA	TGCGCCAGCAGCCAAGATGGGGCAGTGAACACCGGGGAGCTGTTTTTT	CASSQDGAVNTGELFF
TRBV25-1	NA	TRBJ1-2	NA	TGTGCCAGCAGTGATCGTGGGGCCAGGTCCGGATATGGCTACACCTTC	CASSDRGARSGYGYTF
TRBV7-2	NA	TRBJ2-5	TRBD2	TGTGCCAGCACCCAAACAAGCGGGGGGTTGGGGGAGACCCAGTACTTC	CASTQTSGGLGETQYF
TRBV28	NA	TRBJ2-5	NA	TGTGCCAGCAGTTTCCCTCCGCGGGAGACCCAGTACTTC	CASSFPPRETQYF
TRBV18	once	TRBJ2-7	NA	TGTGCCAGCTCACCTTTGGAGACCTACGAGCAGTACTTC	CASSPLETYEQYF
TRBV7-2	NA	TRBJ2-3	TRBD2	TGTGCCAGCAGCTTGGGACTAGCTTGGGATACGCAGTATTTT	CASSLGLAWDTQYF
TRBV15	NA	TRBJ2-5	NA	TGTGCCACCAGCAGAGAGGGCGGCGGGGTGGAGACCCAGTACTTC	CATSREGGGVETQYF
TRBV25-1	NA	TRBJ1-6	TRBD1	TGTGCCAGCAGAAAGACAGGGTCTAGATCACCCCTCCACTTT	CASRKTGSRSPLHF
TRBV28	NA	TRBJ1-2	NA	TGTGCCAGCAGACCCCAGGGGCGGAACTATGGCTACACCTTC	CASRPQGRNYGYTF
TRBV5-8	NA	TRBJ2-7	NA	TGTGCCAGCGGAAGGGGAAACGAGCAGTACTTC	CASGRGNEQYF
TRBV27	NA	TRBJ2-1	NA	TGTGCCAGCAGTTTATGGCAGTACCAGGGGTACGTCCACAATGAGCAGTTCTTC	CASSLWQYQGYVHNEQFF
TRBV21-1	NA	TRBJ2-4	NA	TGTGCCAGCAGCGGTCAAGTGTGGGGACTAGCACTTGGCTGTGGGGAAAACATTCAGTACTTC	CASSGQVWGLALGCGENIQYF
TRBV7-2	NA	TRBJ2-1	NA	TGTGCCAGCAGCTTAGGCGATACGTTTTTTGCCTACAATGAGCAGTTCTTC	CASSLGDTFFAYNEQFF
TRBV28	NA	TRBJ2-7	NA	TGCGGCCACCCGGAGGGGTCCTACGAGCAGTACTTC	CGHPEGSYEQYF
TRBV6-5	NA	TRBJ2-1	TRBD1	TGTGCCAGCAGTTACGGGGGGACAGGGAACAATGAGCAGTTCTTC	CASSYGGTGNNEQFF
TRBV6-1	NA	TRBJ2-3	TRBD2	TGTGCCAGCAGTGAACGGGGCCTAGCGGGGGGGTGGACAGATACGCAGTATTTT	CASSERGLAGGWTDTQYF
TRBV7-6	NA	TRBJ2-7	TRBD2	TGTGCCAGCAGCCCGCTAGCGGGAGTCTACGAGCAGTACTTC	CASSPLAGVYEQYF